These T cell receptor beta chains were read from a single sample in a study of Graves' ophthalmopathy and Graves' hyperthyroidism. TCRdb reanalysed the multiplex PCR reads using MiXCR and keeps one entry per CDR3 protein. In the table there are 500,000 to 700,000 distinct CDR3 sequences, about 35% of which are singletons. The sequencing input was peripheral blood or thyroid tissue (not recorded which). These receptor sequences come from an adult man with Graves' hyperthyroidism. Each CDR3 is given with its conserved first and last residue. The D gene is left open where the match is weak. Rows give clone size only sometimes, using once, few, many, or a class for an expanded clone.

J gene | D gene | V gene | clone size | CDR3 DNA | CDR3 protein
TRBJ1-1 | TRBD1 | TRBV10-3 | - | TGTGCCATCAGTGACACGGGGACAGGGGTCACTGAAGCTTTCTTT | CAISDTGTGVTEAFF
TRBJ2-5 | - | TRBV20-1 | many | TGCAGTGCTAGCTATTCACGGAAGCAAGAGACCCAGTACTTC | CSASYSRKQETQYF
TRBJ2-3 | - | TRBV20-1 | - | TGCAGTGCTCCATGGACAGAAAATTGGTACACAGATACGCAGTATTTT | CSAPWTENWYTDTQYF
TRBJ1-5 | - | TRBV10-3 | many | TGTGCCATCAGGGGAGGGGAGCGACAGCCCCAGCATTTT | CAIRGGERQPQHF
TRBJ1-2 | - | TRBV10-2 | many | TGCGCCAGCAGTGAGGCCTGGACGGGGGGCGATGGCTACACCTTC | CASSEAWTGGDGYTF
TRBJ1-6 | - | TRBV10-3 | once | TGTGCCAGCAGACGGACGGTGGGTTCACCCCTCCACTTT | CASRRTVGSPLHF
TRBJ2-5 | - | TRBV20-1 | many | TGCAGTGCTAGGGAGGGGCATGAGACCCAGTACTTC | CSAREGHETQYF
TRBJ2-3 | - | TRBV5-8 | - | TGTGCCAGCAGCTTGTTTCCAGATACGCAGTATTTT | CASSLFPDTQYF
TRBJ2-2 | - | TRBV2 | - | TGTGCCAGCAGTTTAGACGGCACAGGTCATGCCGGGGAGCTGTTTTTT | CASSLDGTGHAGELFF
TRBJ2-7 | - | TRBV7-6 | few | TGTGCCAGCAGCTTAGAGCAGGGGAATGGCTACGAGCAGTACTTC | CASSLEQGNGYEQYF
TRBJ2-7 | TRBD1 | TRBV9 | - | TGTGCCAGCAGGGCGACAGGGGGCTTGGGCGAGCAGTACTTC | CASRATGGLGEQYF
TRBJ2-5 | - | TRBV28 | - | TGTGCCAGCAGTTTAAGGGGCAGACAAGAGACCCAGTACTTC | CASSLRGRQETQYF
TRBJ2-5 | - | TRBV29-1 | - | TGCAGCAGTTACTCGGGAAGGTGGGAGACCCAGTACTTC | CSSYSGRWETQYF
TRBJ1-2 | TRBD1 | TRBV7-2 | many | TGTGCCAGCAGCATTCGGACAGGGCGTGGCTACACCTTC | CASSIRTGRGYTF
TRBJ2-7 | - | TRBV29-1 | - | TGCAGCGCTAAGTTACCATCGAGCTCCTACGAGCAGTACTTC | CSAKLPSSSYEQYF
TRBJ1-5 | - | TRBV10-3 | - | TGTGCCATCAGTTACGGTAGGGGAAGCAATCAGCCCCAGCATTTT | CAISYGRGSNQPQHF
TRBJ2-7 | - | TRBV10-3 | - | TGTGCCATCAGTGAGTCGATTGCGGCCTACTACGAGCAGTACTTC | CAISESIAAYYEQYF
TRBJ1-1 | TRBD1 | TRBV20-1 | - | TGCAGTGCCATACAGGGGGCGTCCATGAACACTGAAGCTTTCTTT | CSAIQGASMNTEAFF
TRBJ2-7 | TRBD1 | TRBV29-1 | many | TGCAGCGTTGAGGGAGGGACAGGGTGGTCCGAGCAGTACTTC | CSVEGGTGWSEQYF
TRBJ2-7 | TRBD2 | TRBV12-3/TRBV12-4 | - | TGTGCCAGCAGTCCCCCGACTAGCGGGTATAAAGTTTACGAGCAGTACTTC | CASSPPTSGYKVYEQYF
TRBJ2-7 | - | TRBV7-2 | - | TGTGCCAGCAGCCCAAGTCGCGGGAAAGCCTACGAGCAGTACTTC | CASSPSRGKAYEQYF
TRBJ1-2 | - | TRBV5-1 | - | TGCGCCAGCAGCTTGGGATGGACAGTTCCTAACTATGGCTACACCTTC | CASSLGWTVPNYGYTF
TRBJ2-3 | - | TRBV25-1 | many | TGTGCCAGCAGTGAATGGGGTAGCACAGATACGCAGTATTTT | CASSEWGSTDTQYF
TRBJ1-5 | TRBD1 | TRBV19 | few | TGTGCCAGTAGTCTCGAGAAGGGGGCGCGGAATCAGCCCCAGCATTTT | CASSLEKGARNQPQHF
TRBJ1-3 | - | TRBV29-1 | once | TGCAGCTTTGTTATTTGGGACCCCATATATTTT | CSFVIWDPIYF
TRBJ1-6 | TRBD1 | TRBV10-3 | - | TGTGCCATCAGCGCCTCTTCAGGACAGGGGGCAGGATCACCCCTCCACTTT | CAISASSGQGAGSPLHF
TRBJ2-7 | - | TRBV27 | - | TGTGCCAGCAGTTTGGTAGGGGGTCTGGTCTACGAGCAGTACTTC | CASSLVGGLVYEQYF